This T cell receptor beta chain derives from a study of OX40 agonist ivuxolimab in advanced cancers. Study results and caveats: On average, CD8+ T cells had more expanded clones than CD4+.

CDR3 length equals 16 residues. Germline CDR1 reads MGHRA; CDR2 reads YSYEKL. The J segment lost 3 bases and the V segment lost 1 base, leaving 7 bases of the junction unmatched. The table came from immunoSEQ multiplex PCR; TCRdb's copy has only in-frame clones and leaves some out. This sample yields about 62,000 clones, of which 85% are seen a single time; 4% belongs to the top ten. As to this clone: Its target is unknown.

Prior autoimmune disease or systemic immunosuppression barred patients. The rearrangement joins TRBV4-1 to TRBJ2-7; the match to TRBD2 covers 9 bases. The source of this sequence is an adult with an advanced solid tumor such as melanoma, head and neck, liver or kidney cancer. The sequenced sample was CD4+ or CD8+ T cells sorted from blood, obtained in a trial of the OX40 agonist ivuxolimab. The CDR3: CASSQGGRDGDYEQYF. The DNA of the CDR3 is TGCGCCAGCAGCCAAGGCGGGAGGGACGGGGACTACGAGCAGTACTTC.